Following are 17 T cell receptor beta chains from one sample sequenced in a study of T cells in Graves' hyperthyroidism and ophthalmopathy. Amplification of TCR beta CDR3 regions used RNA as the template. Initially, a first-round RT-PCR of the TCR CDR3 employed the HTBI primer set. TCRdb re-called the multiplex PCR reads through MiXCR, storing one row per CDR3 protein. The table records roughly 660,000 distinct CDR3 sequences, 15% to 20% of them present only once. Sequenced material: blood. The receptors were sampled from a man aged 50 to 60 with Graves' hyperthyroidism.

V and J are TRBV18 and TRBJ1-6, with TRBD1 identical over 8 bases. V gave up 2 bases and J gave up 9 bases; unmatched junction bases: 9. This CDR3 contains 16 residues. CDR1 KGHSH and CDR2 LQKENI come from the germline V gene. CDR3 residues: CASSPNEHRGFSPLHF. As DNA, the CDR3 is TGTGCCAGCTCACCAAATGAGCACAGGGGGTTTTCACCCCTCCACTTT.

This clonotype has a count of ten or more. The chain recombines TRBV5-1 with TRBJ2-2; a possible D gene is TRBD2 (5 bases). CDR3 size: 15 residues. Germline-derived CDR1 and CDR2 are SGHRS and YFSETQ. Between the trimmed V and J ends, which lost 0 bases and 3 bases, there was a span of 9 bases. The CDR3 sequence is CASSLALGDTGELFF. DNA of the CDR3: TGCGCCAGCAGCTTGGCTCTCGGGGACACCGGGGAGCTGTTTTTT.

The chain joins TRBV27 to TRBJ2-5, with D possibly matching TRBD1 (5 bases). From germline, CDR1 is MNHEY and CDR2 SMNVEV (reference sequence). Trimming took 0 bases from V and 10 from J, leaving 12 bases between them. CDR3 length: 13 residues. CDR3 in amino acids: CASSLSDGALQYF. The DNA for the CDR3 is TGTGCCAGCAGTTTATCGGATGGGGCGCTCCAGTACTTC.

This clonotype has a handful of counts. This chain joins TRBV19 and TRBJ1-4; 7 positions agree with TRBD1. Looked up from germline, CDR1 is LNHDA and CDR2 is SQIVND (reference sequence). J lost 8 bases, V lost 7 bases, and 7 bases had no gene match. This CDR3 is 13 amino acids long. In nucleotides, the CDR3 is TGTGCCAGTATTGGGGACAGAGGAGAAAAACTGTTTTTT. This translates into CASIGDRGEKLFF.

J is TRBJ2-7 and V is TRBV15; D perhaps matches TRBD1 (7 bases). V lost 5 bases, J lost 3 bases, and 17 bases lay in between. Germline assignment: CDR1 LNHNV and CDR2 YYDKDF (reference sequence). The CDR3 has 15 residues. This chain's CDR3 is CATSSPQGGYYEQYF. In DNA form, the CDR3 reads TGTGCCACCAGCTCCCCCCAGGGGGGCTACTACGAGCAGTACTTC.

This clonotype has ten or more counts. CDR3 DNA sequence: TGTGCCAGCAGCCCCGAGGCAGGGGGTTATCAGCCCCAGCATTTT. Translation gives CASSPEAGGYQPQHF. This rearrangement joins TRBV27 to TRBJ1-5; 7 bases align to TRBD1. V was clipped by 6 bases and J by 5 bases; unmatched bases: 10. The germline V gene has CDR1 MNHEY and CDR2 SMNVEV (reference sequence). The CDR3 totals 15 residues.

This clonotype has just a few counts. CDR3 nucleotide sequence: TGCAGCGGTTTTCCTCCGGGAGCCAAGGATGAGCAGTTCTTC. Its protein is CSGFPPGAKDEQFF. The gene calls are TRBV29-1 and TRBJ2-1; D might be TRBD2 (6 bases). Germline V lookup: CDR1 SQVTM, CDR2 ANQGSEA. The CDR3 length is 14 residues. Trimming left V 7 bases short and J 8 bases short, with 21 bases between.

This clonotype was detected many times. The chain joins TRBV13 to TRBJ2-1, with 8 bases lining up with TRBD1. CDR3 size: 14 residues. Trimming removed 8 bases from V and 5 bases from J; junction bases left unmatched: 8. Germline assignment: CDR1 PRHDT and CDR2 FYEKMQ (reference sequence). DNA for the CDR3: TGTGCCAGCGGCCGGGACAGGAATAACAATGAGCAGTTCTTC. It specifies CASGRDRNNNEQFF.

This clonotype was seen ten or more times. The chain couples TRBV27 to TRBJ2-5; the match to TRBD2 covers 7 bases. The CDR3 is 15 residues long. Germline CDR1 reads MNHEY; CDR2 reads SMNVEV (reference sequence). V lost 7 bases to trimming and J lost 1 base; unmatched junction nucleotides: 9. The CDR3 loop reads CASTSLGEGQETQYF. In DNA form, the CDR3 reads TGTGCCAGCACCTCCTTAGGGGAGGGCCAAGAGACCCAGTACTTC.

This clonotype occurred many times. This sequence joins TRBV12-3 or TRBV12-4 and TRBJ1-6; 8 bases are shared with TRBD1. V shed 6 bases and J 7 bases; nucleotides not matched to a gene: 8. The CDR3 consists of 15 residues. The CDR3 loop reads CASSGQGAANSPLHF. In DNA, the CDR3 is TGTGCCAGCAGCGGACAGGGAGCGGCAAATTCACCCCTCCACTTT.

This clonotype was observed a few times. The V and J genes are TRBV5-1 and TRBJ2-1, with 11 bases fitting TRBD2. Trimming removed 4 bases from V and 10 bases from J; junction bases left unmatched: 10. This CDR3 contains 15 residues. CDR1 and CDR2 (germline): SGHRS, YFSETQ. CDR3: CASSRGLAGGLEQFF. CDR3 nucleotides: TGCGCCAGCAGCCGCGGACTAGCGGGCGGATTGGAGCAGTTCTTC.

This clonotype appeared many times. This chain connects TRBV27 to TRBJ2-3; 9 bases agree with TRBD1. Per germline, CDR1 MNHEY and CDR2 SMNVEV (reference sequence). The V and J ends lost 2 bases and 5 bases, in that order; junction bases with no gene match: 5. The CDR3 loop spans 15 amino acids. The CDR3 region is CASSLGTGRGDTQYF. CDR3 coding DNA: TGTGCCAGCAGTTTAGGGACAGGGCGTGGAGATACGCAGTATTTT.

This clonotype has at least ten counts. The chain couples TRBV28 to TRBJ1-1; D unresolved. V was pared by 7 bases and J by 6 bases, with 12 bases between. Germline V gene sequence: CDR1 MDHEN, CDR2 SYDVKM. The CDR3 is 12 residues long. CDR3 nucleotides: TGTGCCAGCAATAGGGAAGGGTCTGAAGCTTTCTTT. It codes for CASNREGSEAFF.

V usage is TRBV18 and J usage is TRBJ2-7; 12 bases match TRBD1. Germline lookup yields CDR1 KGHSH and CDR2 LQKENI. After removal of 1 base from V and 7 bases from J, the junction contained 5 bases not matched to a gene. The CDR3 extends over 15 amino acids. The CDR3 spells CASSPRGTGGDEQYF. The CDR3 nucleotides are TGTGCCAGCTCACCACGTGGGACAGGGGGCGATGAGCAGTACTTC.

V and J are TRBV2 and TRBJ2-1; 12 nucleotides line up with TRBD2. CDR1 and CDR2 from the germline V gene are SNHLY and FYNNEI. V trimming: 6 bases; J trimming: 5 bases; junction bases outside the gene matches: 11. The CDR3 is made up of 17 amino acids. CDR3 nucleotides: TGTGCCAGCAGCGGACTAGCGGGATTGGTGTCTGACAATGAGCAGTTCTTC. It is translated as CASSGLAGLVSDNEQFF.

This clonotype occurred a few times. The CDR3 nucleotides read TGCAGTGCTCGAAAGGACAGGGAAATTACTAAGACCCAGTACTTC. Translating gives CSARKDREITKTQYF. The rearrangement links TRBV20-1 to TRBJ2-5, with TRBD1 matching over 8 bases. CDR3 size: 15 residues. The germline V gene encodes CDR1 DFQATT and CDR2 SNEGSKA (reference sequence). Trimming cost V 5 bases and J 6 bases; bases outside gene matches: 14.

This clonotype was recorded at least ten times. DNA for the CDR3: TGTGCCAGCAGCTTAGGGAGGGCCCAGCCCTATGGCTACACCTTC. The encoded protein is CASSLGRAQPYGYTF. The chain links TRBV7-9 to TRBJ1-2, with unresolved D. The germline V and J ends were trimmed by 1 base and 4 bases, with 13 bases remaining between them. This CDR3 comprises 15 residues. In germline, CDR1 is SEHNR, CDR2 FQNEAQ (reference sequence). Full variable domain (remainder filled in from reference TRBV7-9 and TRBJ1-2): DTGVSQNPRHKITKRGQNVTFRCDPISEHNRLYWYRQTLGQGPEFLTYFQNEAQLEKSRLLSDRFSAERPKGSFSTLEIQRTEQGDSAMYLCASSLGRAQPYGYTFGSGTRLTVV.